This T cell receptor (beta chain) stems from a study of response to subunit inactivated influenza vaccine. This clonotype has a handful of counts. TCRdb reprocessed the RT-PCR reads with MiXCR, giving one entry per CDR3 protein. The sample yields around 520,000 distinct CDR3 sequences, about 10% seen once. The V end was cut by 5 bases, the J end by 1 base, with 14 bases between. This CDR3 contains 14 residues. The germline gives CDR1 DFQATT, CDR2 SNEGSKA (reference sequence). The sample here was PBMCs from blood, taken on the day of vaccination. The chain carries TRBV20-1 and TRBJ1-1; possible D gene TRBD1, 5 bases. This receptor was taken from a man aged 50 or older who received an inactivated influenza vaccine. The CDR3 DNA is TGCAGTGCTTCTGCGGGGGATGCGAACACTGAAGCTTTCTTT. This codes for CSASAGDANTEAFF.